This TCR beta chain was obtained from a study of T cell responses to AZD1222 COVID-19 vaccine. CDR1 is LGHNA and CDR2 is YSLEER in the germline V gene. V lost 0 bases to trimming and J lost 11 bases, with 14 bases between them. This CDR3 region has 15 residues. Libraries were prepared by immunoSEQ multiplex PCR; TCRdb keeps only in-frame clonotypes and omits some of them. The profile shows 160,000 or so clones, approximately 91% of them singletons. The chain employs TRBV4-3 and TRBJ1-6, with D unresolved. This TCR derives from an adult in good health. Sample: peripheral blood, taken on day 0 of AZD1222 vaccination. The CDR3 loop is CASSQDRREGTPLHF. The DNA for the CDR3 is TGCGCCAGCAGCCAAGACAGGAGAGAAGGGACACCCCTCCACTTT.